One sample yielded the 26 T cell receptor beta chains listed below, sequenced in a study of OX40 agonist ivuxolimab in advanced cancers. Sequenced by immunoSEQ multiplex PCR; TCRdb stores in-frame clones only, minus some. Of under 85,000 clones detected, around 94% appear once; the ten largest clones hold 9.5% to 11%. The sequencing used CD4+ or CD8+ T cells sorted from blood, collected in a trial of the OX40 agonist ivuxolimab. These receptors all stem from an adult with an advanced solid tumor such as melanoma, head and neck, liver or kidney cancer.

The rearrangement uses TRBV27 and TRBJ2-7; 8 nucleotides match TRBD1. Looked up from germline, CDR1 is MNHEY and CDR2 is SMNVEV (reference sequence). The ends lost 5 bases at V and 12 bases at J; junction bases unmatched: 18. CDR3 length equals 15 residues. CDR3 DNA sequence: TGTGCCAGCAGTGCCCGTCTCGGCAGGGGGCGTGATCTGTACTTC. Protein: CASSARLGRGRDLYF.

J is TRBJ1-1 and V is TRBV27, with D possibly matching TRBD1 (6 bases). Germline V gene data show CDR1 as MNHEY and CDR2 as SMNVEV (reference sequence). The CDR3 covers 17 residues. V was pared by 4 bases and J by 1 base, with 19 bases between. The CDR3 DNA reads as TGTGCCAGCAGTTCCCGCCCGACCGGGACACCGAACACTGAAGCTTTCTTT. Translated: CASSSRPTGTPNTEAFF.

The rearrangement uses TRBV28 and TRBJ2-7; 7 nucleotides align to TRBD2. V was clipped by 3 bases and J by 3 bases; unmatched bases: 5. The CDR3 totals 14 residues. The germline V gene has CDR1 MDHEN and CDR2 SYDVKM. The chain's CDR3 is CASSLLAENYEQYF. The DNA for the CDR3 is TGTGCCAGCAGTTTGCTAGCGGAGAACTACGAGCAGTACTTC.

This chain joins TRBV14 and TRBJ2-7; 12 nucleotides match TRBD2. This CDR3 is built from 15 residues. Germline CDR1 and CDR2: SGHDN and FVKESK. J lost 4 bases, V lost 3 bases, and 4 bases had no gene match. CDR3 in DNA: TGTGCCAGCAGCCAGGGTGGGACTAGCGGGTACGAGCAGTACTTC. Its protein is CASSQGGTSGYEQYF.

Comments on this clone: The identical CDR3 is also encoded by other nucleotide sequences in the sample. This sequence joins TRBV9 and TRBJ2-1; D is unclear. Deletions cut 0 bases from V and 4 bases from J, with 2 bases between. The CDR3 is made up of 12 amino acids. Germline V gene lookup returns CDR1 SGDLS and CDR2 YYNGEE. The CDR3 region is CASSVAYNEQFF. The CDR3 nucleotides read TGTGCCAGCAGCGTAGCTTACAATGAGCAGTTCTTC.

The rearrangement joins TRBV6-6 to TRBJ1-4; TRBD1 agrees at 7 bases. This CDR3 is built from 15 residues. Germline trimming cut 0 bases from V and 7 bases from J; bases unmatched to any gene: 5. The germline gives CDR1 MNHNY, CDR2 SVGAGI (reference sequence). This CDR3 is CASSYSRGGIEKLFF. The CDR3 nucleotides read TGTGCCAGCAGTTACTCCAGGGGGGGTATTGAAAAACTGTTTTTT.

This sequence joins TRBV7-6 and TRBJ2-1, with 11 positions matching TRBD2. Trimming took 6 bases from V and 9 from J; bases not matched to a gene: 10. This CDR3 has 15 amino acids. Germline lookup yields CDR1 SGHVS and CDR2 FNYEAQ. Here the CDR3 reads CASRQGALAGVEQFF. DNA for the CDR3: TGTGCCAGCAGGCAGGGTGCACTAGCGGGAGTTGAGCAGTTCTTC.

This sequence joins TRBV4-2 and TRBJ1-3, with D maybe TRBD1 (6 bases). Germline assignment: CDR1 LGHNA and CDR2 YNFKEQ. The CDR3 is 15 amino acids. Trimming removed 8 bases at V and 4 bases at J, with 18 bases between. The DNA of the CDR3 is TGTGCCAGCTCGGCACAGGGTTTACCCGGAAACACCATATATTTT. This gives the protein CASSAQGLPGNTIYF.

The V call is TRBV29-1, the J call TRBJ2-1; no firm D call. The CDR3 runs to 12 residues. CDR1 SQVTM and CDR2 ANQGSEA come from the germline V gene. With 6 bases removed from V and 7 bases from J, the gap between germline ends came to 13 bases. Written as DNA, the CDR3 is TGCAGCGTGGACCCCAGAGATAATGAGCAGTTCTTC. Amino acid sequence: CSVDPRDNEQFF.

This chain links TRBV4-1 with TRBJ1-1; D might be TRBD1 (5 bases). V lost 1 base, J lost 4 bases, and 13 bases lay in between. The CDR3 length is 15 residues. Per the germline V gene, CDR1 is MGHRA and CDR2 is YSYEKL. CDR3 coding DNA: TGCGCCAGCAGCCAAGTGGGGGGGTTTAGCACTGAAGCTTTCTTT. Protein product: CASSQVGGFSTEAFF.

The V gene is TRBV6-6, the J gene TRBJ1-5, with D hard to call. Trimming removed 2 bases at V and 0 bases at J, with 5 bases between. Germline-derived CDR1 and CDR2 are MNHNY and SVGAGI (reference sequence). This CDR3 has 14 amino acids. The DNA for the CDR3 is TGTGCCAGCAGTTACGCCGGTAGCAATCAGCCCCAGCATTTT. It encodes CASSYAGSNQPQHF.

This rearrangement joins TRBV2 to TRBJ2-5; TRBD1 matches at 8 bases. The end of the DNA aligns better with TRBJ2-7, so the J call may be wrong. The CDR3 contains 15 residues. CDR1 and CDR2 (germline): SNHLY, FYNNEI. CDR3 in amino acids: CASTTNPGQAYEQYF. The CDR3 DNA sequence: TGTGCCAGCACCACTAACCCGGGACAGGCCTACGAGCAGTACTTC.

This clone has just one count. The chain joins TRBV4-1 to TRBJ2-7; D gene ambiguous. This CDR3 has 17 residues. The V gene's germline CDR1 is MGHRA and CDR2 YSYEKL. V lost 1 base and J 2 bases, leaving 18 bases between the germline ends. The CDR3 reads CASSQGVGLLIAYEQYF. In nucleotides, the CDR3 is TGCGCCAGCAGCCAAGGAGTAGGGCTGTTAATAGCCTACGAGCAGTACTTC.

V gene TRBV9 combines with J gene TRBJ2-2; 8 nucleotides agree with TRBD1. Germline values: CDR1 SGDLS, CDR2 YYNGEE. The CDR3 totals 17 residues. The J segment lost 4 bases and the V segment lost 3 bases, leaving 11 bases of the junction unmatched. This CDR3 reads CASSAPKRQGSTGELFF. The CDR3 nucleotides are TGTGCCAGCAGCGCCCCCAAACGACAGGGGTCCACCGGGGAGCTGTTTTTT.

The chain employs TRBV7-2 and TRBJ2-7, with D tentatively TRBD2 (5 bases). V was trimmed by 5 bases and J by 2 bases, leaving 13 bases between them. CDR3 length: 14 amino acids. Germline V gene sequence: CDR1 SGHTA, CDR2 FQGNSA. This chain's CDR3 is CASSPWTGTYEQYF. The CDR3 DNA sequence: TGTGCCAGCAGCCCCTGGACGGGGACCTACGAGCAGTACTTC. Filled out from reference TRBV7-2 and TRBJ2-7, the complete variable domain reads GAGVSQSPSNKVTEKGKDVELRCDPISGHTALYWYRQSLGQGLEFLIYFQGNSAPDKSGLPSDRFSAERTGGSVSTLTIQRTQQEDSAVYLCASSPWTGTYEQYFGPGTRLTVT.

This chain links TRBV7-9 with TRBJ2-1; no firm D call. This CDR3 has 14 amino acids. V was clipped by 1 base and J by 6 bases, with 10 bases between them. The germline V gene encodes CDR1 SEHNR and CDR2 FQNEAQ (reference sequence). The CDR3: CASSLVMALNEQFF. DNA of the CDR3: TGTGCCAGCAGCTTAGTTATGGCCCTCAATGAGCAGTTCTTC.

The V and J genes are TRBV5-1 and TRBJ2-7, with D possibly matching TRBD2 (6 bases). Trimming took off 5 bases at V and 4 bases at J, with 13 bases between the two ends. Germline V gene lookup returns CDR1 SGHRS and CDR2 YFSETQ. The CDR3 covers 13 residues. The CDR3 here is CASREGSDYEQYF. Written as DNA, the CDR3 is TGCGCCAGCAGGGAGGGGTCGGATTACGAGCAGTACTTC.

J is TRBJ1-1 and V is TRBV7-2, with D perhaps matching TRBD1 (6 bases). CDR1 SGHTA and CDR2 FQGNSA come from the germline V gene. The CDR3 length is 15 residues. V was clipped by 1 base and J by 2 bases, with 11 bases between them. Here the CDR3 reads CASSLDTGLNTEAFF. The CDR3 coding sequence is TGTGCCAGCAGCTTAGATACAGGGCTCAACACTGAAGCTTTCTTT.

This clone was seen once. The chain joins TRBV5-1 to TRBJ2-7, with D perhaps TRBD2 (5 bases). Germline V lookup: CDR1 SGHRS, CDR2 YFSETQ. Trimming left V 4 bases short and J 4 bases short, with 18 bases between. This CDR3 comprises 15 residues. The CDR3 bases are TGCGCCAGCAGCGCCACGATGTGGACTCTGTACGAGCAGTACTTC. Its protein is CASSATMWTLYEQYF.

The chain joins TRBV6-1 to TRBJ1-2; 7 bases are a match to TRBD1. The CDR3 extends over 17 amino acids. Germline V gene sequence: CDR1 MNHNS, CDR2 SASEGT. V lost 0 bases, J lost 4 bases, and 11 bases stayed unmatched. The CDR3 coding sequence is TGTGCCAGCAGTGAAGCGCGGGTCGAGGGGGCGGCCTATGGCTACACCTTC. Amino acids: CASSEARVEGAAYGYTF.

V is TRBV6-6 and J is TRBJ2-2; the D is unclear. Germline CDR1 reads MNHNY; CDR2 reads SVGAGI (reference sequence). The V and J ends lost 2 bases and 0 bases respectively, with 4 bases between them. This CDR3 has 14 amino acids. The CDR3 sequence: CASSYSTNTGELFF. In DNA form, the CDR3 reads TGTGCCAGCAGTTACAGCACGAACACCGGGGAGCTGTTTTTT.

CDR3 sequence: CASSLGRTYEQYF. Written as DNA, the CDR3 is TGTGCCAGCAGTTTAGGACGTACCTACGAGCAGTACTTC. The chain joins TRBV6-5 to TRBJ2-7; unclear D gene. This CDR3 is built from 13 residues. V was pared by 4 bases and J by 2 bases, with 9 bases between. The germline V gene encodes CDR1 MNHEY and CDR2 SVGAGI.

CDR3 amino acids: CASRTFGSYNEQFF. CDR3 nucleotide sequence: TGTGCCAGCAGGACGTTCGGATCCTACAATGAGCAGTTCTTC. This sequence joins TRBV28 and TRBJ2-1; D is unclear. Trimming left V 6 bases short and J 1 base short, with 10 bases between. This CDR3 has 14 amino acids. Germline V gives CDR1 MDHEN, CDR2 SYDVKM.

This clone was detected only once. The chain couples TRBV11-2 to TRBJ1-2; 9 bases are shared with TRBD1. This CDR3 contains 16 residues. Germline V gene sequence: CDR1 SGHAT, CDR2 FQNNGV. The J segment lost 3 bases and the V segment lost 2 bases, leaving 7 bases of the junction unmatched. The DNA of the CDR3 is TGTGCCAGCAGCTTATCCGACAGGGGGATTGACTATGGCTACACCTTC. Translation: CASSLSDRGIDYGYTF. Looking up the rest from reference TRBV11-2 and TRBJ1-2 gives the full variable domain: EAGVAQSPRYKIIEKRQSVAFWCNPISGHATLYWYQQILGQGPKLLIQFQNNGVVDDSQLPKDRFSAERLKGVDSTLKIQPAKLEDSAVYLCASSLSDRGIDYGYTFGSGTRLTVV.

This sequence joins TRBV9 and TRBJ1-1; weak D call: TRBD1 (5 bases). Per germline, CDR1 SGDLS and CDR2 YYNGEE. The V and J ends lost 4 bases and 7 bases respectively, with 14 bases between them. The CDR3 runs 13 residues. In DNA form, the CDR3 reads TGTGCCAGCAGCCCGTGGGGCCGGGGTGAAGCTTTCTTT. Amino acid sequence: CASSPWGRGEAFF.

The rearrangement joins TRBV9 to TRBJ1-5, with D possibly being TRBD1 (5 bases). V was cut by 3 bases and J by 2 bases, with 12 bases left in between. Germline V gives CDR1 SGDLS, CDR2 YYNGEE. This CDR3 has 15 amino acids. Here the CDR3 reads CASSGGAIGNQPQHF. The CDR3 coding sequence is TGTGCCAGCAGCGGCGGGGCTATTGGCAATCAGCCCCAGCATTTT.